The 15 T cell receptor beta chains presented below share a single source sample, sequenced in a study of cytomegalovirus exposure and HLA in healthy donors (dated by TCRdb to the late 2010s). The library came from the immunoSEQ multiplex PCR assay. For the multiplex PCR, a mixture combining 60 forward primers for TCR Vbeta segments and 13 reverse primers for TCR Jbeta segments was used. TCRdb's version of the immuneACCESS table is confined to in-frame rearrangements and falls short of the full clone set. An unresolved V gene accounts for under half of the shortfall where checked; the remainder is of unknown origin. In all, the sample holds roughly 120,000 clones, and approximately 70% of those were seen once. Roughly 0.82% of the sample belongs to the ten largest clones. Sequencing used PBMCs. All receptors derive from a woman in her thirties in good health and CMV-seronegative.

CDR3 sequence reads: CASTGTGVYGYTF. The CDR3, as DNA: TGTGCCAGCACCGGGACAGGGGTGTATGGCTACACCTTC. The chain links TRBV2 to TRBJ1-2; 10 bases fit TRBD1. There are 13 residues in the CDR3. Germline values: CDR1 SNHLY, CDR2 FYNNEI. With V trimmed by 7 bases and J by 5 bases, 4 bases remained unmatched.

Of note for this clone: It is unclear where the CDR3 begins or ends on the DNA, so no DNA is shown, and the CDR3 is as TCRdb lists it. The genes are TRBV19 and TRBJ1-1. The CDR3 is 15 amino acids long, termini counted. Germline V gives CDR1 LNHDA, CDR2 SQIVND (reference sequence). The CDR3 spells CASTSGMAWGTEAFF.

This clone was detected only a few times. Other nucleotide sequences in the sample specify the same CDR3. The genes are TRBV19 and TRBJ1-1, with D hard to call. The germline V gene has CDR1 LNHDA and CDR2 SQIVND (reference sequence). This CDR3 has 12 amino acids. V lost 6 bases, J lost 0 bases, and 5 bases lay in between. CDR3 sequence reads: CASRLLNTEAFF. In DNA form, the CDR3 reads TGTGCCAGTAGACTTTTGAACACTGAAGCTTTCTTT. The full variable domain, its missing parts supplied by reference TRBV19 and TRBJ1-1, is DGGITQSPKYLFRKEGQNVTLSCEQNLNHDAMYWYRQDPGQGLRLIYYSQIVNDFQKGDIAEGYSVSREKKESFPLTVTSAQKNPTAFYLCASRLLNTEAFFGQGTRLTVV.

The J gene is TRBJ2-1, the V gene TRBV7-7; 8 nucleotides line up with TRBD1. CDR1 and CDR2 (germline): SSHAT, FNYEAQ (reference sequence). V trimming: 5 bases; J trimming: 9 bases; junction bases outside the gene matches: 9. The CDR3 extends over 14 amino acids. The CDR3 loop is CASSPQGARGEQFF. In nucleotides, the CDR3 is TGTGCCAGCAGCCCCCAGGGGGCGAGGGGTGAGCAGTTCTTC. The complete variable domain, with remaining parts taken from reference TRBV7-7 and TRBJ2-1, reads GAGVSQSPRYKVTKRGQDVTLRCDPISSHATLYWYQQALGQGPEFLTYFNYEAQPDKSGLPSDRFSAERPEGSISTLTIQRTEQRDSAMYRCASSPQGARGEQFFGPGTRLTVL.

The chain couples TRBV5-1 to TRBJ1-1, with D perhaps TRBD1 (5 bases). Germline CDR1 reads SGHRS; CDR2 reads YFSETQ. The V end lost 3 bases, the J end lost 8 bases, and 14 bases lay between the germline ends. The CDR3 length is 13 residues. For the CDR3, the DNA is TGCGCCAGCAGCTCTCAGGGCAGCCTCGAAGCTTTCTTT. It codes for CASSSQGSLEAFF. Filled out from reference TRBV5-1 and TRBJ1-1, the complete variable domain reads KAGVTQTPRYLIKTRGQQVTLSCSPISGHRSVSWYQQTPGQGLQFLFEYFSETQRNKGNFPGRFSGRQFSNSRSEMNVSTLELGDSALYLCASSSQGSLEAFFGQGTRLTVV.

The rearrangement links TRBV5-4 to TRBJ2-2; TRBD2 agrees at 7 bases. Germline assignment: CDR1 SGHNT and CDR2 YYREEE (reference sequence). V was clipped by 2 bases and J by 1 base; unmatched bases: 5. The CDR3 is made up of 16 amino acids. CDR3 sequence reads: CASSLSGDLNTGELFF. The CDR3 nucleotides are TGTGCCAGCAGCTTAAGCGGGGACCTGAACACCGGGGAGCTGTTTTTT.

The rearrangement joins TRBV29-1 to TRBJ1-2; D is undetermined. Trimming took 0 bases from V and 7 from J, leaving 9 bases between them. Germline CDR1 and CDR2: SQVTM and ANQGSEA. The CDR3 runs to 12 residues. CDR3 sequence reads: CSVEELVGGYTF. Written as DNA, the CDR3 is TGCAGCGTTGAAGAACTCGTCGGTGGCTACACCTTC. Complete variable domain (other parts from reference TRBV29-1 and TRBJ1-2): SAVISQKPSRDICQRGTSLTIQCQVDSQVTMMFWYRQQPGQSLTLIATANQGSEATYESGFVIDKFPISRPNLTFSTLTVSNMSPEDSSIYLCSVEELVGGYTFGSGTRLTVV.

The chain has TRBV19 and TRBJ1-5; unclear D gene. The CDR3 runs to 15 residues. V was cut by 2 bases and J by 0 bases, with 8 bases left in between. In germline, CDR1 is LNHDA, CDR2 SQIVND (reference sequence). The DNA for the CDR3 is TGTGCCAGTAGTATATTCGGTTATAGCAATCAGCCCCAGCATTTT. This codes for CASSIFGYSNQPQHF.

The chain uses TRBV30 and TRBJ2-3; TRBD2 matches at 7 bases. Germline loops: CDR1 GTSNPN, CDR2 SVGIG (reference sequence). CDR3 length: 14 residues. J was trimmed by 5 bases and V by 7 bases; bases with no gene match: 12. As DNA, the CDR3 is TGTGCCTCCATGCGGGGGAACCTAGGAGATACGCAGTATTTT. Amino acid sequence: CASMRGNLGDTQYF.

The gene calls are TRBV7-9 and TRBJ2-3; the match to TRBD2 covers 10 bases. Germline V gene lookup returns CDR1 SEHNR and CDR2 FQNEAQ (reference sequence). The trim removed 5 bases at V and 6 bases at J, leaving 5 bases unmatched. The CDR3 has 14 amino acids. The CDR3 here is CASSKSTSGDTQYF. The CDR3 DNA is TGTGCCAGCAGCAAATCGACTAGCGGGGATACGCAGTATTTT. Full variable domain (rest looked up from reference TRBV7-9 and TRBJ2-3): DTGVSQNPRHKITKRGQNVTFRCDPISEHNRLYWYRQTLGQGPEFLTYFQNEAQLEKSRLLSDRFSAERPKGSFSTLEIQRTEQGDSAMYLCASSKSTSGDTQYFGPGTRLTVL.

Concerning this clone itself: Different DNA sequences within this sample yield the same CDR3. The chain carries TRBV7-2 and TRBJ1-2; 7 bases line up with TRBD1. Per germline, CDR1 SGHTA and CDR2 FQGNSA. This CDR3 comprises 13 residues. V lost 5 bases and J lost 6; bases outside the gene matches: 6. The CDR3 loop reads CASSHRDRDGYTF. CDR3 nucleotides: TGTGCCAGCAGCCACAGGGACAGAGATGGCTACACCTTC.

The chain uses TRBV7-9 and TRBJ1-4; unclear D gene. This CDR3 comprises 14 residues. V lost 3 bases and J 8 bases, leaving 13 bases between the germline ends. Germline CDR1 reads SEHNR; CDR2 reads FQNEAQ (reference sequence). CDR3 DNA sequence: TGTGCCAGCAGCTTTCCGGGTCCGGAGGAAAAACTGTTTTTT. Amino acid sequence: CASSFPGPEEKLFF.

This sequence joins TRBV5-4 and TRBJ2-5; TRBD2 is a possible D gene (6 bases). The germline V and J ends were trimmed by 0 bases and 5 bases, with 17 bases remaining between them. This CDR3 is built from 16 residues. The germline CDR1 and CDR2 sequences are SGHNT and YYREEE (reference sequence). CDR3 DNA sequence: TGTGCCAGCAGCTTGGGCTCAACGGGAGTGCTGGAGACCCAGTACTTC. It encodes CASSLGSTGVLETQYF.

This clone has a handful of counts. This sequence joins TRBV4-3 and TRBJ1-4; D is unclear. CDR3 length: 16 amino acids. Germline V gene sequence: CDR1 LGHNA, CDR2 YSLEER. Trimming stripped 0 bases from V and 2 bases from J, with 10 bases between. CDR3: CASSQDNGGTNEKLFF. The CDR3 nucleotides read TGCGCCAGCAGCCAAGATAACGGAGGGACTAATGAAAAACTGTTTTTT.

This clone was picked up a small number of times. The chain links TRBV6-5 to TRBJ2-3, with 8 positions matching TRBD1. The V segment lost 6 bases and the J segment 1 base; nucleotides outside the gene matches: 6. CDR1 MNHEY and CDR2 SVGAGI come from the germline V gene. The CDR3 runs 15 residues. This chain's CDR3 is CASRITGGGTDTQYF. In DNA form, the CDR3 reads TGTGCCAGCAGAATAACAGGGGGAGGCACAGATACGCAGTATTTT.